The T cell receptor beta chain described here comes from a study of T cells in Graves' hyperthyroidism and ophthalmopathy. Regarding the study as a whole: Before onset, by a median of around six months, the model predicted ophthalmopathy. Ophthalmopathy was told apart from stable hyperthyroidism by a 13 V-J model. Blood also carried most thyroid clonotypes expanded above 0.001.

TCR beta CDR3 regions were amplified from RNA transcripts. Using the HTBI primer set, a first-round RT-PCR was run on the TCR CDR3. TCRdb ran MiXCR on the multiplex PCR reads and lists one entry per CDR3 protein. The data contain approximately 700,000 distinct CDR3 sequences, about 45% of them singletons. CDR3 length: 18 residues. Trimming cost V 0 bases and J 1 base; bases outside gene matches: 13. Germline CDR1 is DFQATT and CDR2 is SNEGSKA (reference sequence). Comments on this clonotype: Its antigen is not known.

Clinicians diagnosed patients from clinical symptoms, serum thyroxine and TRAb, thyroid ultrasound and orbital computed tomography. The chain has TRBV20-1 and TRBJ2-7; 9 positions match TRBD2. The sequence came from an adult man with Graves' disease, either hyperthyroidism or ophthalmopathy (not recorded which). The sequenced material came from peripheral blood or thyroid tissue (not recorded which). CDR3 residues: CSARDLRLAEERSYEQYF. The DNA for the CDR3 is TGCAGTGCTAGAGATCTACGACTAGCGGAAGAAAGGTCCTACGAGCAGTACTTC.